These 18 T cell receptor beta chains came from one sample sequenced in a study of blood T cell repertoires in COVID-19. Profiling relied on immunoSEQ multiplex PCR, and the TCRdb table lists in-frame clones only, not all of them. Found here are 280,000 or so clones, roughly 85% of them singletons; the top ten hold 2% to 3%. The specimen sequenced was PBMCs or T cells enriched from blood (not recorded which). These receptors came from a woman aged 45-60 years who had recovered from COVID-19.

A few counts support this clone. V and J are TRBV6-5 and TRBJ1-3; the D is unclear. The CDR3 totals 16 residues. Trimming took 1 base from V and 4 from J, leaving 14 bases between them. Germline values: CDR1 MNHEY, CDR2 SVGAGI. The CDR3 bases are TGTGCCAGCAGTTACTTACCGTATGGGCTAGGAAACACCATATATTTT. Translated: CASSYLPYGLGNTIYF.

This clone has just a few counts. The chain links TRBV7-8 to TRBJ1-2; D possibly corresponds to TRBD1 (6 bases). V was shortened by 0 bases and J by 3 bases, with 8 bases between the two germline ends. The CDR3 length is 14 residues. Germline-derived CDR1 and CDR2 are SGHVS and FQNEAQ. For the CDR3, the DNA is TGTGCCAGCAGCTTAGCGGGGGGGCACTATGGCTACACCTTC. As protein: CASSLAGGHYGYTF.

The chain employs TRBV2 and TRBJ1-5; D is uncertain. The germline V gene has CDR1 SNHLY and CDR2 FYNNEI. This CDR3 has 13 amino acids. V shed 6 bases and J shed 4 bases, with 10 bases lying between them. CDR3 loop: CASSRVENQPQHF. The CDR3 coding sequence is TGTGCCAGCAGCCGGGTCGAAAATCAGCCCCAGCATTTT.

The chain is built from TRBV5-8 and TRBJ2-7; 7 nucleotides match TRBD1. This CDR3 region has 11 residues. V lost 2 bases, J lost 11 bases, and 4 bases stayed unmatched. Germline V lookup: CDR1 SGHTS, CDR2 YDEGEE. CDR3 sequence reads: CASSFAGTEYF. The CDR3 DNA reads as TGTGCCAGCAGCTTCGCCGGGACAGAGTACTTC.

The chain combines TRBV7-9 with TRBJ2-3; 7 nucleotides align to TRBD1. The CDR3 extends over 16 amino acids. Looked up from germline, CDR1 is SEHNR and CDR2 is FQNEAQ (reference sequence). Trimming at V came to 3 bases and at J to 0 bases, leaving 6 bases not matched to a gene. The CDR3 coding sequence is TGTGCCAGCAGCTTTAGTCGGGACAGCAGCACAGATACGCAGTATTTT. Its protein is CASSFSRDSSTDTQYF. The full variable domain, in which reference TRBV7-9 and TRBJ2-3 provide the parts outside the CDR3, is DTGVSQNPRHKITKRGQNVTFRCDPISEHNRLYWYRQTLGQGPEFLTYFQNEAQLEKSRLLSDRFSAERPKGSFSTLEIQRTEQGDSAMYLCASSFSRDSSTDTQYFGPGTRLTVL.

The genes are TRBV30 and TRBJ2-7; D might be TRBD2 (5 bases). Trimming pared 2 bases from V and 3 bases from J, leaving 11 bases between. Germline CDR1 and CDR2: GTSNPN and SVGIG (reference sequence). This CDR3 has 13 residues. Here the CDR3 reads CAWSRGSGYEQYF. As DNA, the CDR3 is TGTGCCTGGAGTCGGGGAAGTGGCTACGAGCAGTACTTC.

The gene calls are TRBV4-3 and TRBJ2-1, with TRBD2 as a possible D gene (6 bases). The germline CDR1 and CDR2 sequences are LGHNA and YSLEER. This CDR3 has 15 amino acids. V lost 6 bases to trimming and J lost 0 bases, with 12 bases between them. The CDR3 nucleotides are TGCGCCAGCAGTCGTAGCGGTAGCTCCTACAATGAGCAGTTCTTC. This encodes CASSRSGSSYNEQFF.

The rearrangement uses TRBV28 and TRBJ1-4; D remains unclear. The CDR3 contains 14 residues. CDR1 is MDHEN, CDR2 SYDVKM, per germline. V lost 4 bases and J 7 bases, leaving 13 bases between the germline ends. The CDR3 spells CASSSHTLPEKLFF. The CDR3 region has the DNA TGTGCCAGCAGTTCCCATACTCTTCCTGAAAAACTGTTTTTT.

Of note for this clone: One junction end disagrees with the germline gene, perhaps due to a read error. The chain joins TRBV20-1 to TRBJ2-5; D remains ambiguous. CDR3 size: 11 residues. Germline V CDR1 and CDR2: DFQATT, SNEGSKA (reference sequence). CDR3 in amino acids: CSARDSETQYF. CDR3 DNA: TGCAGTGCGAGAGATTCGGAGACCCAGTACTTC.

The chain couples TRBV5-6 to TRBJ2-1, with TRBD2 matching 13 bases. Unmatched junction bases numbered 9, after V lost 1 base and J lost 8 bases. The CDR3 has 17 residues. CDR1 and CDR2 (germline): SGHDT, YYEEEE. The CDR3 region is CASSLLLAGGGGDEQFF. The CDR3 DNA reads as TGTGCCAGCAGCTTGTTACTAGCGGGAGGGGGTGGAGATGAGCAGTTCTTC.

J is TRBJ2-1 and V is TRBV7-9; 7 bases map to TRBD2. Germline V lookup: CDR1 SEHNR, CDR2 FQNEAQ (reference sequence). This CDR3 contains 17 residues. V shed 0 bases, J shed 7 bases, and the junction held 12 bases outside the gene matches. CDR3 sequence (DNA): TGTGCCAGCAGCTTAGCGCTTTTACTAGTGGGAGGGAATGAGCAGTTCTTC. It yields the protein CASSLALLLVGGNEQFF.

The V call is TRBV27, the J call TRBJ2-7; TRBD1 is a possible D gene (6 bases). Deletions cut 5 bases from V and 3 bases from J, with 14 bases between. This CDR3 contains 14 residues. Germline V gene lookup returns CDR1 MNHEY and CDR2 SMNVEV (reference sequence). The CDR3 loop reads CASSAPEQGYEQYF. CDR3 bases: TGTGCCAGCAGTGCCCCGGAACAGGGCTACGAGCAGTACTTC.

This clone has only a few counts. This chain joins TRBV28 and TRBJ1-5; the D gene is possibly TRBD1 (6 bases). The CDR3 is 16 residues long. From germline, CDR1 is MDHEN and CDR2 SYDVKM. V lost 4 bases and J 0 bases, leaving 13 bases between the germline ends. The CDR3 DNA is TGTGCCAGCAGTTCGACCGGACAGCCTAGCAATCAGCCCCAGCATTTT. Its translation is CASSSTGQPSNQPQHF.

The gene calls are TRBV5-1 and TRBJ1-2, with 8 bases aligning to TRBD1. V lost 0 bases to trimming and J lost 6 bases; unmatched junction nucleotides: 7. Per the germline V gene, CDR1 is SGHRS and CDR2 is YFSETQ. The length of the CDR3 is 15 residues. The CDR3 is CASSLAPGGTNGYTF. The CDR3 DNA follows: TGCGCCAGCAGCTTGGCTCCAGGGGGCACGAATGGCTACACCTTC.

This clone was seen once. The V call is TRBV7-9, the J call TRBJ2-5, with 14 positions matching TRBD2. V shed 5 bases and J 1 base; nucleotides not matched to a gene: 3. The germline V gene has CDR1 SEHNR and CDR2 FQNEAQ (reference sequence). The CDR3 extends over 16 amino acids. DNA of the CDR3: TGTGCCAGCAGCCCGACTAGCGGGAGGGTCCAAGAGACCCAGTACTTC. Its translation is CASSPTSGRVQETQYF.

This rearrangement joins TRBV12-3 or TRBV12-4 to TRBJ2-1, with D tentatively TRBD1 (5 bases). Trimming removed 6 bases from V and 9 bases from J, with 9 bases in between. The CDR3 covers 11 residues. The chain's CDR3 is CASRTAGEQFF. In DNA, the CDR3 is TGTGCCAGCAGGACAGCAGGTGAGCAGTTCTTC.

The CDR3 DNA reads as TGTGCCAGCTCACCGCCTGGGGCAAGAGAGACCCAGTACTTC. Translated: CASSPPGARETQYF. The chain uses TRBV18 and TRBJ2-5; D possibly corresponds to TRBD1 (5 bases). Germline-derived CDR1 and CDR2 are KGHSH and LQKENI. CDR3 length: 14 amino acids. V was cut by 3 bases and J by 4 bases, with 12 bases left in between.

The chain couples TRBV9 to TRBJ2-1, with TRBD2 as a possible D gene (5 bases). V lost 4 bases and J lost 1, with 9 bases in between. The CDR3 has 14 residues. Germline lookup yields CDR1 SGDLS and CDR2 YYNGEE. The CDR3 DNA reads TGTGCCAGCAGCATGACGGGATCCTACAATGAGCAGTTCTTC. Translation gives CASSMTGSYNEQFF.